These T cell receptor beta chains were read from a single sample in a study of Tregs in tolerant kidney transplant recipients. TCRdb's table, derived via immunoSEQ multiplex PCR, lists solely in-frame clones and lacks some. Of some 240,000 clones listed, 80% to 85% were seen once; the top ten hold around 0.6%. The sequenced material came from CD4+ T cells from blood. These receptors originate from a human donor in good health. Both conserved end residues are part of each CDR3. The order of the fields is J gene, D gene, clone size, V gene, CDR3 protein, CDR3 DNA. A D gene is named only where the DNA matches it firmly. Clone size appears in some rows only: once, few, many, or a class for an expanded clone.

>TRBJ1-6|.|.|TRBV9
CASSALAGGGLHF
TGTGCCAGCAGCGCTCTGGCGGGGGGCGGGCTCCACTTT
>TRBJ2-2|.|once|TRBV12-5
CASGSHGGELFF
TGTGCTAGTGGTTCCCATGGCGGGGAGCTGTTTTTT
>TRBJ2-7|TRBD2|.|TRBV7-2
CASSLEAQRGRYEQYF
TGTGCCAGCAGCTTAGAGGCCCAGCGGGGGAGGTACGAGCAGTACTTC
>TRBJ1-1|.|.|TRBV6-1
CASSENRVSAFF
TGTGCCAGCAGTGAAAACAGGGTTTCGGCTTTCTTT
>TRBJ2-7|.|.|TRBV7-2
CASSSGGLVAYEQYF
TGTGCCAGCAGCTCGGGCGGCCTCGTGGCTTACGAGCAGTACTTC
>TRBJ2-7|.|once|TRBV19
CASSPDLTTWTSYEQYF
TGTGCCAGTAGTCCCGATTTGACAACCTGGACCTCCTACGAGCAGTACTTC
>TRBJ1-1|.|.|TRBV6-6
CASRPGAAGNTEAFF
TGTGCCAGCAGGCCCGGGGCGGCGGGGAACACTGAAGCTTTCTTT
>TRBJ2-7|.|.|TRBV13
CASSTSYEQYF
TGTGCCAGCAGCACCTCCTACGAGCAGTACTTC
>TRBJ2-6|.|.|TRBV19
CASSGQSSSGWANVLTF
TGTGCCAGTAGTGGACAAAGCTCCTCTGGATGGGCCAACGTCCTGACTTTC
>TRBJ2-7|TRBD1|.|TRBV5-1
CASSFRDRDEQYF
TGCGCCAGCAGCTTCCGGGACAGGGACGAGCAGTACTTC
>TRBJ1-1|TRBD1|.|TRBV18
CASSPGGQKAFF
TGTGCCAGCTCACCTGGGGGACAGAAAGCTTTCTTT
>TRBJ1-5|.|few|TRBV30
CAWSPSLGGYSNQPQHF
TGTGCCTGGAGTCCCTCTTTGGGGGGATATAGCAATCAGCCCCAGCATTTT
>TRBJ2-1|TRBD2|once|TRBV30
CAWSVVAGAGNEQFF
TGTGCCTGGAGTGTAGTAGCGGGAGCGGGGAATGAGCAGTTCTTC
>TRBJ2-7|.|.|TRBV7-3
CASSLEGGYSYEQYF
TGTGCCAGCTCCCTAGAAGGGGGGTATTCCTACGAGCAGTACTTC
>TRBJ2-7|.|.|TRBV18
CASSRNRDTSYEQYF
TGTGCCAGCTCACGTAACCGGGACACCTCCTACGAGCAGTACTTC
>TRBJ1-2|.|.|TRBV5-1
CASSLRGSPYGYTF
TGCGCCAGCAGCTTGCGGGGCAGCCCCTATGGCTACACCTTC
>TRBJ1-1|TRBD1|.|TRBV18
CASSPSDRGHVTEAFF
TGTGCCAGCTCACCGTCGGACAGGGGGCATGTCACTGAAGCTTTCTTT
>TRBJ2-2|.|few|TRBV11-2
CASSYDTAYGELFF
TGTGCCAGCAGCTACGACACAGCATACGGGGAGCTGTTTTTT
>TRBJ2-7|TRBD2|.|TRBV6-1
CASSDIFSGRAFEQYF
TGTGCCAGCAGTGACATTTTTAGCGGGAGGGCCTTCGAGCAGTACTTC
>TRBJ2-5|.|.|TRBV2
CASSELAQETQYF
TGTGCCAGCAGTGAATTGGCCCAAGAGACCCAGTACTTC
>TRBJ2-7|.|.|TRBV1
CTSTWTSGSRREEQYF
TGCACCAGCACTTGGACTAGCGGGAGCAGAAGGGAAGAGCAGTACTTC
>TRBJ2-7|TRBD1|.|TRBV5-1
CASSWRDREGVVGEHEQYF
TGCGCCAGCAGCTGGCGGGACAGGGAGGGCGTTGTGGGTGAACACGAGCAGTACTTC
>TRBJ2-1|.|.|TRBV7-6
CASSLSRNNEQFF
TGTGCCAGCAGCTTGTCCCGTAACAATGAGCAGTTCTTC
>TRBJ2-7|.|.|TRBV5-6
CASSLLEDYEQYF
TGTGCCAGCAGCTTGCTGGAGGACTACGAGCAGTACTTC
>TRBJ2-2|TRBD1|.|TRBV5-1
CASSTGQEGTGELFF
TGCGCCAGCAGCACGGGACAGGAGGGAACCGGGGAGCTGTTTTTT
>TRBJ2-3|TRBD2|once|TRBV5-1
CASSLDLAGGYTDTQYF
TGCGCCAGCAGCTTGGATTTGGCGGGGGGATACACAGATACGCAGTATTTT
>TRBJ2-7|.|.|TRBV5-1
CASSFQNEGIYEQYF
TGCGCCAGCAGCTTCCAAAACGAGGGAATCTACGAGCAGTACTTC
>TRBJ2-6|.|.|TRBV19
CASSPLLSSGANVLTF
TGTGCCAGTAGTCCACTTCTTAGCTCTGGGGCCAACGTCCTGACTTTC
>TRBJ2-1|.|.|TRBV20-1
CSARDMEEEFF
TGCAGTGCTAGAGATATGGAGGAAGAGTTCTTC
>TRBJ1-5|TRBD1|.|TRBV2
CASDRDRGLINQPQHF
TGTGCCAGCGACCGGGACAGGGGGCTTATCAATCAGCCCCAGCATTTT
>TRBJ2-2|.|.|TRBV15
CATSTRQTTGELFF
TGTGCCACCAGCACCAGACAGACCACCGGGGAGCTGTTTTTT
>TRBJ1-2|.|.|TRBV7-9
CASSREIGGSAYGYTF
TGTGCCAGCAGCCGCGAAATCGGGGGCTCGGCCTATGGCTACACCTTC
>TRBJ2-2|.|.|TRBV11-3
CASSLDRWSGELFF
TGTGCCAGCAGCTTAGATCGTTGGAGCGGGGAGCTGTTTTTT
>TRBJ1-1|TRBD1|.|TRBV6-5
CASSYSAGGSEAFF
TGTGCCAGCAGTTACTCCGCAGGGGGCAGTGAAGCTTTCTTT
>TRBJ1-1|.|.|TRBV10-3
CAIHPTGWNTEAFF
TGTGCCATCCACCCGACAGGTTGGAACACTGAAGCTTTCTTT
>TRBJ1-1|TRBD1|.|TRBV7-6
CASSPGRTGTNTEAFF
TGTGCCAGCAGCCCGGGGCGGACAGGGACGAACACTGAAGCTTTCTTT
>TRBJ1-4|.|once|TRBV5-1
CASSPGGTNEKLFF
TGCGCCAGCAGTCCCGGGGGAACTAATGAAAAACTGTTTTTT
>TRBJ1-2|.|once|TRBV6-1
CASSEGTYGYTF
TGTGCCAGCAGTGAAGGGACTTATGGCTACACCTTC
>TRBJ2-7|TRBD1|.|TRBV11-1
CASSLSDRGDEQYF
TGTGCCAGCAGCTTATCGGACAGGGGGGACGAGCAGTACTTC
>TRBJ2-7|TRBD2|.|TRBV14
CASSQYSGTSGGASYEQYF
TGTGCCAGCAGCCAGTACTCCGGGACTAGCGGGGGGGCGTCATACGAGCAGTACTTC
>TRBJ1-5|TRBD1|.|TRBV10-2
CASQGGGQGSNQPQHF
TGCGCCAGCCAAGGAGGGGGACAGGGGAGCAATCAGCCCCAGCATTTT
>TRBJ2-5|.|.|TRBV6-1
CASARQVETQYF
TGTGCCAGCGCTCGGCAGGTGGAGACCCAGTACTTC
>TRBJ1-1|.|once|TRBV7-9
CANNFQEGIGTEAFF
TGTGCCAACAACTTCCAGGAGGGCATTGGCACTGAAGCTTTCTTT
>TRBJ2-1|TRBD2|.|TRBV4-1
CASSQDQGSGRLYNEQFF
TGCGCCAGCAGCCAAGATCAGGGTAGCGGGAGACTTTACAATGAGCAGTTCTTC
>TRBJ1-2|TRBD1|.|TRBV7-2
CASSFSGTGVNYGYTF
TGTGCCAGCAGCTTCTCCGGAACAGGGGTGAACTATGGCTACACCTTC
>TRBJ2-7|.|.|TRBV7-2
CASSLSLSYEQYF
TGTGCCAGCAGCTTGTCCCTGTCCTACGAGCAGTACTTC